The entry below describes one TCR beta chain. V was shortened by 4 bases and J by 8 bases, with 15 bases between the two germline ends. CDR3 length equals 14 residues. Germline CDR1 reads SGHRS; CDR2 reads YFSETQ. This sample stems from a study of blood T cell repertoires in COVID-19. Clones were sequenced by immunoSEQ multiplex PCR, and TCRdb holds only the in-frame ones, with some missing. The data hold 400,000 to 450,000 clones, with roughly 91% observed a single time. Specimen: PBMCs or T cells enriched from blood (not recorded which). This clonotype was obtained from a man between 18 and 29 years old who had recovered from COVID-19. This chain connects TRBV5-1 to TRBJ1-4; D is ambiguous. The CDR3 here is CASSPTLTKEKLFF. The CDR3 DNA sequence: TGCGCCAGCAGCCCAACCCTCACAAAGGAAAAACTGTTTTTT.